This is a list of T cell receptor beta chains from one sample in a study of OX40 agonist ivuxolimab in advanced cancers. Assay: immunoSEQ multiplex PCR; the TCRdb copy retains only in-frame clones and omits some. This table has more than 75,000 clones, around four fifths appearing once. This sample comprised CD4+ or CD8+ T cells sorted from blood, obtained in a trial of the OX40 agonist ivuxolimab. The origin of the receptors is an adult with an advanced solid tumor such as melanoma, head and neck, liver or kidney cancer. Both conserved end residues are part of each CDR3. Fields, in order: J gene, V gene, clone size, CDR3 protein. Only some rows state a clone size, as once, few, many or a class for expanded clones.

J gene: TRBJ1-2
V gene: TRBV7-2
clone size: NA
CDR3 protein: CASSFYNYETGGYTF

J gene: TRBJ2-2
V gene: TRBV5-8
clone size: NA
CDR3 protein: CASSLARGTNTGELFF

J gene: TRBJ2-1
V gene: TRBV6-4
clone size: NA
CDR3 protein: CASSERLAGGLYNEQFF

J gene: TRBJ1-4
V gene: TRBV6-5
clone size: NA
CDR3 protein: CASTGGAGLGEKLFF

J gene: TRBJ2-2
V gene: TRBV6-6
clone size: NA
CDR3 protein: CASRKDGELFF

J gene: TRBJ2-2
V gene: TRBV7-9
clone size: NA
CDR3 protein: CASNQPGQGTTGELFF

J gene: TRBJ2-5
V gene: TRBV6-5
clone size: NA
CDR3 protein: CASRPRRLQETQYF

J gene: TRBJ2-1
V gene: TRBV7-9
clone size: NA
CDR3 protein: CASKIDGQSYNEQFF

J gene: TRBJ2-2
V gene: TRBV6-5
clone size: NA
CDR3 protein: CASRRVGQNTGELFF

J gene: TRBJ1-1
V gene: TRBV7-3
clone size: NA
CDR3 protein: CASSYKGGSEAFF

J gene: TRBJ1-2
V gene: TRBV6-5
clone size: once
CDR3 protein: CASSYSGQGGGYTF

J gene: TRBJ1-1
V gene: TRBV30
clone size: NA
CDR3 protein: CAWRETGGAGGAFF

J gene: TRBJ2-2
V gene: TRBV4-3
clone size: NA
CDR3 protein: CASTSQGSGNTGELFF

J gene: TRBJ1-1
V gene: TRBV19
clone size: NA
CDR3 protein: CASSRQGLGTEAFF

J gene: TRBJ2-7
V gene: TRBV7-9
clone size: NA
CDR3 protein: CASSLKQGPYEQYF

J gene: TRBJ2-5
V gene: TRBV7-9
clone size: NA
CDR3 protein: CASSQGLAGYQETQYF

J gene: TRBJ1-6
V gene: TRBV2
clone size: NA
CDR3 protein: CASRADFNSPLHF

J gene: TRBJ1-2
V gene: TRBV28
clone size: NA
CDR3 protein: CATRTDGYTF

J gene: TRBJ2-1
V gene: TRBV7-9
clone size: NA
CDR3 protein: CASSLPGTSGGNEQFF

J gene: TRBJ2-5
V gene: TRBV5-8
clone size: NA
CDR3 protein: CASSLSHLQETQYF

J gene: TRBJ2-5
V gene: TRBV6-5
clone size: NA
CDR3 protein: CASSSGQARETQYF

J gene: TRBJ2-3
V gene: TRBV7-3
clone size: NA
CDR3 protein: CASSPQHGGAADTQYF

J gene: TRBJ2-1
V gene: TRBV21-1
clone size: NA
CDR3 protein: CASSGERGGRNNEQFF

J gene: TRBJ2-5
V gene: TRBV6-1
clone size: NA
CDR3 protein: CAIRKGGGTGETQYF

J gene: TRBJ2-5
V gene: TRBV18
clone size: NA
CDR3 protein: CASSPRREETQYF

J gene: TRBJ1-5
V gene: TRBV7-9
clone size: NA
CDR3 protein: CASSYGTGGPQHF

J gene: TRBJ1-2
V gene: TRBV5-8
clone size: NA
CDR3 protein: CASSIGTVHPLVYGYTF

J gene: TRBJ2-1
V gene: TRBV29-1
clone size: once
CDR3 protein: CSTRLARNEQFF

J gene: TRBJ2-3
V gene: TRBV27
clone size: NA
CDR3 protein: CASSLLGQGSDTQYF

J gene: TRBJ2-5
V gene: TRBV2
clone size: NA
CDR3 protein: CASSPSGRYQETQYF

J gene: TRBJ1-2
V gene: TRBV19
clone size: NA
CDR3 protein: CASQGTHTNYGYTF

J gene: TRBJ1-2
V gene: TRBV10-1
clone size: NA
CDR3 protein: CASSAGRNYGYTF

J gene: TRBJ1-2
V gene: TRBV5-4
clone size: once
CDR3 protein: CASSLAGANYGYTF

J gene: TRBJ2-2
V gene: TRBV7-6
clone size: NA
CDR3 protein: CASSFRSTGELFF

J gene: TRBJ1-2
V gene: TRBV6-5
clone size: once
CDR3 protein: CASRLRWATNYGYTF

J gene: TRBJ1-2
V gene: TRBV18
clone size: NA
CDR3 protein: CASSPTNGPGGYTF

J gene: TRBJ1-3
V gene: TRBV7-8
clone size: NA
CDR3 protein: CASSTIRGSIYF

J gene: TRBJ2-3
V gene: TRBV6-6
clone size: NA
CDR3 protein: CASTNGDTQYF

J gene: TRBJ2-1
V gene: TRBV11-1
clone size: NA
CDR3 protein: CASSPRDRGLNEQFF

J gene: TRBJ1-5
V gene: TRBV7-6
clone size: NA
CDR3 protein: CASSRTDNQPQHF

J gene: TRBJ1-2
V gene: TRBV7-2
clone size: NA
CDR3 protein: CASSLKAQGYGYTF

J gene: TRBJ1-1
V gene: TRBV6-5
clone size: NA
CDR3 protein: CASSYDGAEAFF

J gene: TRBJ1-4
V gene: TRBV7-9
clone size: once
CDR3 protein: CASSLTEAQNEKLFF

J gene: TRBJ1-6
V gene: TRBV18
clone size: NA
CDR3 protein: CASSPFHTGTGESPLHF

J gene: TRBJ2-1
V gene: TRBV5-6
clone size: NA
CDR3 protein: CASSFRLAGYNEQFF

J gene: TRBJ1-2
V gene: TRBV27
clone size: NA
CDR3 protein: CASSLTPTDNYGYTF